The 26 T cell receptor beta chains given below trace back to one sample, sequenced in a study of cytomegalovirus exposure and HLA in healthy donors. Data came from immunoSEQ multiplex PCR; TCRdb stores just in-frame clones and leaves some out. The sample gives about 110,000 clones, about 90% of which show up once; about 2.1% is in the top ten. Specimen: PBMCs. These receptor sequences come from a woman under 30 in good health and CMV-seronegative.

The genes are TRBV4-3 and TRBJ1-2, with D perhaps matching TRBD1 (5 bases). CDR1 and CDR2 (germline): LGHNA, YSLEER. Trimming removed 1 base at V and 6 bases at J, with 12 bases between. CDR3 length equals 14 residues. In nucleotides, the CDR3 is TGCGCCAGCAGCCAAGGTGGGGGGAGTGATGGCTACACCTTC. It encodes CASSQGGGSDGYTF.

The chain is built from TRBV13 and TRBJ2-3; no firm D call. CDR1 is PRHDT and CDR2 is FYEKMQ in the germline V gene (reference sequence). This CDR3 comprises 14 residues. V was clipped by 6 bases and J by 2 bases, with 12 bases between them. CDR3 nucleotides: TGTGCCAGCAGGGTTGCAGACTCCACAGATACGCAGTATTTT. Translating gives CASRVADSTDTQYF.

This chain uses TRBV7-2 with TRBJ2-2, with 7 positions matching TRBD1. With 4 bases clipped from V and 4 bases from J, the junction kept 6 bases outside the gene matches. CDR1 and CDR2 from the germline V gene are SGHTA and FQGNSA. The CDR3 is 15 residues long. CDR3 DNA sequence: TGTGCCAGCAGCTCGACAGGGCGTACCACCGGGGAGCTGTTTTTT. Translation: CASSSTGRTTGELFF.

This clone was counted only a few times. This chain joins TRBV28 and TRBJ1-2; D is undetermined. CDR3 length: 12 residues. The germline V gene has CDR1 MDHEN and CDR2 SYDVKM. V lost 6 bases, J lost 4 bases, and 9 bases lay in between. Here the CDR3 DNA reads TGTGCCAGCAGAAGCGACTTCTATGGCTACACCTTC. As protein: CASRSDFYGYTF.

The CDR3 DNA reads as TGTGCCAGCAGCTCCGAGACAGGGACTAGCTATGGCTACACCTTC. The encoded protein is CASSSETGTSYGYTF. The chain carries TRBV7-6 and TRBJ1-2; 7 nucleotides agree with TRBD1. This CDR3 contains 15 residues. The germline V gene has CDR1 SGHVS and CDR2 FNYEAQ. V shed 4 bases and J 4 bases; nucleotides not matched to a gene: 9. Full variable domain (missing parts from reference TRBV7-6 and TRBJ1-2): GAGVSQSPRYKVTKRGQDVALRCDPISGHVSLYWYRQALGQGPEFLTYFNYEAQQDKSGLPNDRFSAERPEGSISTLTIQRTEQRDSAMYRCASSSETGTSYGYTFGSGTRLTVV.

This clone appeared once. This chain uses TRBV4-1 with TRBJ2-7; the match to TRBD1 covers 7 bases. V shed 6 bases and J 6 bases; nucleotides not matched to a gene: 8. The CDR3 has 13 residues. From germline, CDR1 is MGHRA and CDR2 YSYEKL. As DNA, the CDR3 is TGCGCCAGCAGTCGGACAGGTATCGGCGAGCAGTACTTC. Its protein is CASSRTGIGEQYF.

V and J are TRBV27 and TRBJ2-7; 11 nucleotides line up with TRBD2. Germline V gives CDR1 MNHEY, CDR2 SMNVEV (reference sequence). The V and J ends lost 6 bases and 7 bases, in that order; junction bases with no gene match: 8. The CDR3 is 14 amino acids. The CDR3 DNA sequence: TGTGCCAGCAGCTCACTAGCGGGAGATCAAGAGCAGTACTTC. Translating it yields CASSSLAGDQEQYF.

This chain links TRBV28 with TRBJ2-3, with TRBD2 identical over 12 bases. Losses at the gene ends were 5 bases for V and 4 bases for J; bases not matched to a gene: 1. CDR1 MDHEN and CDR2 SYDVKM come from the germline V gene. This CDR3 is built from 14 residues. This CDR3 is CASSLAGGSDTQYF. CDR3 DNA sequence: TGTGCCAGCAGTCTAGCGGGGGGGTCAGATACGCAGTATTTT.

The CDR3 coding sequence is TGTGCCAGCAGTGAAGGCCATAGCTCCTACAATGAGCAGTTCTTC. Translated, it gives CASSEGHSSYNEQFF. The chain links TRBV2 to TRBJ2-1, with D unclear. Germline CDR1 and CDR2: SNHLY and FYNNEI. CDR3 size: 15 residues. The V gene lost 1 base and the J gene lost 0 bases, with 7 bases spanning the gap.

The chain links TRBV2 to TRBJ1-1; D is possibly TRBD1 (5 bases). V was pared by 6 bases and J by 6 bases, with 17 bases between. CDR1 is SNHLY, CDR2 FYNNEI, per germline. This CDR3 has 14 residues. This chain's CDR3 is CASSRDSLDSEAFF. In nucleotides, the CDR3 is TGTGCCAGCAGCAGAGACAGCTTAGACTCTGAAGCTTTCTTT.

The chain joins TRBV14 to TRBJ2-1; 7 nucleotides align to TRBD2. The germline CDR1 and CDR2 sequences are SGHDN and FVKESK. J lost 0 bases, V lost 3 bases, and 14 bases had no gene match. CDR3 length: 19 amino acids. For the CDR3, the DNA is TGTGCCAGCAGCCATCCCAGGACTAGATGGGAAAGCTCCTACAATGAGCAGTTCTTC. It encodes CASSHPRTRWESSYNEQFF.

The rearrangement links TRBV5-4 to TRBJ2-2; weak D call: TRBD2 (5 bases). Germline V gene sequence: CDR1 SGHNT, CDR2 YYREEE (reference sequence). The CDR3 totals 16 residues. The V end was cut by 4 bases, the J end by 4 bases, with 17 bases between. The CDR3 spells CASSPNPGAGTGELFF. Here the CDR3 DNA reads TGTGCCAGCAGCCCCAACCCCGGCGCGGGCACCGGGGAGCTGTTTTTT.

V is TRBV6-6 and J is TRBJ1-1; tentatively, D is TRBD1 (6 bases). CDR1 is MNHNY and CDR2 is SVGAGI in the germline V gene (reference sequence). The CDR3 spans 12 residues. Trimming removed 5 bases from V and 8 bases from J, with 12 bases in between. The CDR3 sequence is CASSGLGGEAFF. In DNA form, the CDR3 reads TGTGCCAGCAGTGGGTTAGGGGGAGAAGCTTTCTTT.

The genes are TRBV28 and TRBJ1-1; TRBD1 agrees at 8 bases. The CDR3 loop spans 14 amino acids. CDR1 and CDR2 (germline): MDHEN, SYDVKM. With V trimmed by 5 bases and J by 5 bases, 7 bases remained unmatched. CDR3 bases: TGTGCCAGCAGTACCGACAGGGGAAGGACTGAAGCTTTCTTT. Amino acids: CASSTDRGRTEAFF.

The rearrangement uses TRBV5-6 and TRBJ2-1; 8 bases fit TRBD2. Trimming removed 2 bases from V and 2 bases from J; junction bases left unmatched: 3. CDR3 length: 15 residues. Germline CDR1 SGHDT, CDR2 YYEEEE. The chain's CDR3 is CASSFAGGPYNEQFF. The CDR3 bases are TGTGCCAGCAGCTTCGCGGGGGGCCCCTACAATGAGCAGTTCTTC.

The genes are TRBV2 and TRBJ1-2; 7 positions agree with TRBD1. With V trimmed by 1 base and J by 13 bases, 6 bases remained unmatched. Germline CDR1 and CDR2: SNHLY and FYNNEI. The CDR3 has 12 residues. The CDR3 region is CASSEGGQVPTF. CDR3 nucleotide sequence: TGTGCCAGCAGTGAAGGAGGACAGGTTCCCACCTTC.

J is TRBJ2-1 and V is TRBV10-1; a weak D match, TRBD1 (5 bases). This CDR3 is 14 amino acids long. The germline gives CDR1 WNHNN, CDR2 SYGVQD (reference sequence). The ends were cut back, 2 bases at V and 10 bases at J, with 15 bases in the middle. Here the CDR3 reads CASSEGHPRGEQFF. Here the CDR3 DNA reads TGCGCCAGCAGTGAGGGGCACCCAAGGGGAGAGCAGTTCTTC.

The V call is TRBV28, the J call TRBJ1-2; the match to TRBD1 covers 9 bases. Germline values: CDR1 MDHEN, CDR2 SYDVKM. The V and J ends lost 7 bases and 4 bases, in that order; junction bases with no gene match: 7. The CDR3 loop spans 14 amino acids. The CDR3 region has the DNA TGTGCCAGCACACGACAGGGGGTAGTCTATGGCTACACCTTC. Its protein product is CASTRQGVVYGYTF.

The genes are TRBV11-2 and TRBJ1-5, with D unresolved. Trimming took off 4 bases at V and 6 bases at J, with 13 bases between the two ends. Germline V CDR1 and CDR2: SGHAT, FQNNGV. The CDR3 sequence is 14 residues long. The CDR3 sequence: CASSSTELGQPQHF. The CDR3, as DNA: TGTGCCAGCAGCTCGACGGAGCTGGGTCAGCCCCAGCATTTT.

The rearrangement joins TRBV5-4 to TRBJ2-1; D unresolved. The germline V gene has CDR1 SGHNT and CDR2 YYREEE (reference sequence). CDR3 size: 14 residues. Trimming removed 1 base from V and 9 bases from J, with 14 bases in between. CDR3 bases: TGTGCCAGCAGCTTGCCGCTAGGAAGGAGTGAGCAGTTCTTC. It codes for CASSLPLGRSEQFF.

The gene calls are TRBV4-3 and TRBJ1-1; D not certain. CDR1 is LGHNA, CDR2 YSLEER, per germline. The CDR3 contains 14 residues. V lost 1 base to trimming and J lost 1 base, with 7 bases between them. CDR3 sequence reads: CASSQGGTNTEAFF. CDR3 bases: TGCGCCAGCAGCCAAGGAGGTACGAACACTGAAGCTTTCTTT.

J is TRBJ2-5 and V is TRBV5-1, with 9 positions matching TRBD1. V dropped 4 bases and J dropped 4; count of bases not matched to a gene: 11. This CDR3 spans 16 amino acids. Germline lookup yields CDR1 SGHRS and CDR2 YFSETQ. The CDR3 protein is CASSKMGTGLIETQYF. For the CDR3, the DNA is TGCGCCAGCAGCAAAATGGGGACAGGGCTGATAGAGACCCAGTACTTC.

This chain uses TRBV6-6 with TRBJ1-2; 9 positions match TRBD1. With 6 bases clipped from V and 6 bases from J, the junction kept 8 bases outside the gene matches. This CDR3 has 14 residues. CDR1 MNHNY and CDR2 SVGAGI come from the germline V gene (reference sequence). This CDR3 is CASSKRTGGDGYTF. CDR3 DNA sequence: TGTGCCAGCAGCAAACGTACAGGGGGCGATGGCTACACCTTC.

About this clone itself: This specimen includes other DNA sequences encoding the same CDR3. This chain connects TRBV28 to TRBJ1-5, with D unresolved. This CDR3 is 11 amino acids long. Germline V CDR1 and CDR2: MDHEN, SYDVKM. Trimming shortened V by 4 bases and J by 7 bases, and 5 bases separated the two germline ends. The CDR3 protein is CASSSGQPQHF. In DNA form, the CDR3 reads TGTGCCAGCAGTTCAGGACAGCCCCAGCATTTT.

The rearrangement joins TRBV11-3 to TRBJ1-1; the D is unclear. The germline V gene has CDR1 SGHNT and CDR2 YENEEA. The CDR3 runs to 13 residues. V lost 0 bases and J 4 bases, leaving 6 bases between the germline ends. The CDR3 DNA reads as TGTGCCAGCAGCTTAGAATATTCCACTGAAGCTTTCTTT. It encodes CASSLEYSTEAFF. The whole variable domain, remainder taken from reference TRBV11-3 and TRBJ1-1, is EAGVVQSPRYKIIEKKQPVAFWCNPISGHNTLYWYLQNLGQGPELLIRYENEEAVDDSQLPKDRFSAERLKGVDSTLKIQPAELGDSAVYLCASSLEYSTEAFFGQGTRLTVV.

This clone has more than one count but fewer than ten. The chain recombines TRBV6-6 with TRBJ1-1; 7 nucleotides line up with TRBD1. The length of the CDR3 is 15 residues. CDR1 and CDR2 from the germline V gene are MNHNY and SVGAGI (reference sequence). Unmatched junction bases numbered 12, after V lost 8 bases and J lost 3 bases. Here the CDR3 reads CASFRGTQGDTEAFF. CDR3 in DNA: TGTGCCAGCTTCAGGGGGACGCAAGGGGACACTGAAGCTTTCTTT.